Detailed here is one T cell receptor beta chain. This entry comes from a study of response to subunit inactivated influenza vaccine. TCRdb re-derived calls from the RT-PCR reads in MiXCR, one entry per CDR3 protein. The sample lists hundreds of thousands of distinct CDR3 sequences, about 11% occurring once. The same data also went into a second study, on T cells expressing NK-cell markers. This second study says: Scientists made TCR beta cDNA using 5'RACE template switching with UMIs. Sorted CD3+CD56-NKG2C+, CD3+CD56+NKG2C- and CD3+CD56+NKG2C+ T cells were the source of the TCR beta repertoires. Of eight sequenced donors, seven were HCMV-seropositive and one HCMV-seronegative. Of CD8+ T cells, 1.0-7.0% belonged to dominant NKG2C+ clonotypes in five or six donors.

The sample consisted of PBMCs from blood, taken on the day of vaccination. This TCR came from a man aged 50 to 59 who received an inactivated influenza vaccine.

CDR3 coding DNA: TGTGCCAGCAGCAGAGCCGGGACAGGGAACTACTATGGCTACACCTTC. Its protein product is CASSRAGTGNYYGYTF. V is TRBV6-2 or TRBV6-3 and J is TRBJ1-2, with 9 bases that match TRBD1. The CDR3 is 16 amino acids. Trimming took 6 bases from V and 3 from J; bases not matched to a gene: 11. Germline lookup yields CDR1 MNHEY and CDR2 SVGEGT.